This TCR beta chain is drawn from a study of blood T cells in healthy people across ages. Deletions cut 4 bases from V and 0 bases from J, with 11 bases between. Looked up from germline, CDR1 is KGHSH and CDR2 is LQKENI. The CDR3 runs to 15 residues. Primed by a sample-barcoded 5' primer and a J-beta primer mix, a second PCR proceeded for about 7 to 12 cycles. Via MiXCR, TCRdb re-called the 5' RACE reads, giving one row per CDR3 protein. The sample carries 1,800,000 or so distinct CDR3 sequences, 39% recorded once. Findings of the study overall: Age advanced and TCR beta diversity per million T cells fell, roughly linearly.

This clonotype was observed many times. Its matching antigen is unknown. The source is a human donor in good health. The chain has TRBV18 and TRBJ2-3, with no clear D. The sequenced material came from blood. The CDR3 reads CASSLRGPSTDTQYF. In DNA form, the CDR3 reads TGTGCCAGCTCACTCCGCGGACCTAGCACAGATACGCAGTATTTT.